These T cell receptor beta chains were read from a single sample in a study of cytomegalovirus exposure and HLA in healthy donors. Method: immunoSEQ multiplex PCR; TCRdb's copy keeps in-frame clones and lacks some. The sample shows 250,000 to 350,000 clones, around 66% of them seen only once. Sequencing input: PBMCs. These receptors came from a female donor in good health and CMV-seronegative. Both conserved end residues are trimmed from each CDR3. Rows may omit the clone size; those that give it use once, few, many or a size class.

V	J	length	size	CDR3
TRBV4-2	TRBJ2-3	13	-	ASSQAAGYTDTQY
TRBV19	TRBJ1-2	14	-	ASSITGGQGGYGYT
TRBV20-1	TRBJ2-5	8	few	SATQETQY
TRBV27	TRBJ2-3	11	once	ASSLIPSDTQY
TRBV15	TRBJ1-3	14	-	ATRGDLGRARNTIY
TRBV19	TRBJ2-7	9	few	ASSGGVEQY
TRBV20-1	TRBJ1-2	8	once	SAFGQGYT
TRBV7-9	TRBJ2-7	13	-	ASTPSRGSSYEQY
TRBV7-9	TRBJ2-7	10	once	SSSQRGDEQY
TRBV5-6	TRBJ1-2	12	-	ASSLEQQGYGYT
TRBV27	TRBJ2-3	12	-	ASSDRVIGDTQY
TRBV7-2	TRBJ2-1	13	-	ASSLGVWYSGRAF
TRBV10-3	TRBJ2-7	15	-	AISAPSDTPSSYEQY
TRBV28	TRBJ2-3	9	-	ASSLTDTQY
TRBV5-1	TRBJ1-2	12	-	ASSLEGAGYGYT
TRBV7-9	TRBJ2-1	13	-	ASSSGTVLYNEQF
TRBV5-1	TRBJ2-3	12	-	ASSAGGGTDTQY
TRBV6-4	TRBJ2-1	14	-	ASSDSLAGAADEQF
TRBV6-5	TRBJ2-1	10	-	ASSWTGNEQF
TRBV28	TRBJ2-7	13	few	ASSPWGRQHYEQY
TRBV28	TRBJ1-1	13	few	ASSLVRGGSSEAF
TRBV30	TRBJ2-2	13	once	AWRGLAGATGELF
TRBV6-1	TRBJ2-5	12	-	ASQLAGGRETQY
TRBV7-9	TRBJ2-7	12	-	SSSLAQSPYEQY
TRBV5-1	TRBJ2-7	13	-	ASSPRTSGDYEQY
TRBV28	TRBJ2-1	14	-	ASSLLRGSSYNEQF
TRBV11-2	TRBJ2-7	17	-	ASSFGLLRTSGTSYEQY
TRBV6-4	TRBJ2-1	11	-	ASSDSTRDEQF